Each of the 28 T cell receptor beta chains below was sequenced from the same sample in a study of shared clonotypes between healthy human individuals. The assay was immunoSEQ multiplex PCR, and TCRdb's table has in-frame clones only and misses some. The data show over 300,000 clones, about nine tenths seen once. Sequences were obtained from memory CD8+ T cells sorted from blood. The subset was: CD45RO+ cells pooled with CCR7-negative TemRA cells. The receptor source for this set is a man aged 18 to 30 in good health.

The V and J genes are TRBV4-1 and TRBJ2-4; D could derive from TRBD1 or TRBD2 (5 bases each). The CDR3 loop spans 16 amino acids. CDR1 is MGHRA, CDR2 YSYEKL, per germline. The V end was cut by 4 bases, the J end by 1 base, with 14 bases between. The CDR3: CASSPRDAEAKNIQYF. CDR3 DNA: TGCGCCAGCAGCCCACGGGACGCCGAGGCCAAAAACATTCAGTACTTC.

This clone occurred a few times. The rearrangement joins TRBV19 to TRBJ1-5; 7 bases fit TRBD1. The CDR3 covers 15 residues. J lost 4 bases, V lost 2 bases, and 5 bases had no gene match. Per the germline V gene, CDR1 is LNHDA and CDR2 is SQIVND (reference sequence). The CDR3 protein is CASSISGQVNQPQHF. In DNA, the CDR3 is TGTGCCAGTAGTATATCAGGACAGGTTAATCAGCCCCAGCATTTT.

The CDR3 DNA sequence: TGTGCCAGCAGGGTACAGGGTACGGACAATGAGCAGTTCTTC. Protein: CASRVQGTDNEQFF. The V gene is TRBV27, the J gene TRBJ2-1; maybe TRBD1 (6 bases). CDR3 length: 14 residues. Between the trimmed V and J ends, which lost 6 bases and 5 bases, there was a span of 14 bases. Germline CDR1 MNHEY, CDR2 SMNVEV (reference sequence).

A single count supports this clone. The CDR3 is CSADLPTPRRSSYEQYF. CDR3 in DNA: TGCAGCGCTGATCTCCCAACCCCCCGTAGGAGCTCCTACGAGCAGTACTTC. The chain is built from TRBV29-1 and TRBJ2-7, with D uncertain. The germline V gene encodes CDR1 SQVTM and CDR2 ANQGSEA. This CDR3 comprises 17 residues. The ends were cut back, 7 bases at V and 0 bases at J, with 25 bases in the middle.

The chain recombines TRBV5-1 with TRBJ2-5, with D unresolved. V dropped 1 base and J dropped 4 bases, with 8 bases sitting between them. The CDR3 is made up of 13 amino acids. Germline V gives CDR1 SGHRS, CDR2 YFSETQ. CDR3 coding DNA: TGCGCCAGCAGCTTGACCGGGTTAGAGACCCAGTACTTC. Its protein product is CASSLTGLETQYF.

The table lists this clone with a count of one. This chain joins TRBV6-6 and TRBJ2-7; D is undetermined. From germline, CDR1 is MNHNY and CDR2 SVGAGI (reference sequence). Trimming left V 4 bases short and J 1 base short, with 17 bases between. The CDR3 extends over 16 amino acids. For the CDR3, the DNA is TGTGCCAGCAGTTCCCCCTGGGCTATCCGATCCTACGAGCAGTACTTC. This gives the protein CASSSPWAIRSYEQYF.

The chain employs TRBV13 and TRBJ2-5; D unresolved. V dropped 5 bases and J dropped 5 bases, with 18 bases sitting between them. The CDR3 spans 15 residues. CDR1 and CDR2 (germline): PRHDT, FYEKMQ (reference sequence). The CDR3 region is CASSVRLGATETQYF. The DNA of the CDR3 is TGTGCCAGCAGCGTGAGGCTAGGAGCGACGGAGACCCAGTACTTC.

This clone was detected once. The J gene is TRBJ1-5, the V gene TRBV5-6; D is ambiguous. The CDR3 is 14 residues long. Germline assignment: CDR1 SGHDT and CDR2 YYEEEE. Trimming shortened V by 0 bases and J by 4 bases, and 8 bases separated the two germline ends. In DNA, the CDR3 is TGTGCCAGCAGCTTGGGAAGGCCTAATCAGCCCCAGCATTTT. Translating gives CASSLGRPNQPQHF.

The chain recombines TRBV11-3 with TRBJ1-1; 8 bases agree with TRBD1. The J segment lost 0 bases and the V segment lost 3 bases, leaving 3 bases of the junction unmatched. The CDR3 spans 15 residues. Germline CDR1 SGHNT, CDR2 YENEEA. CDR3 protein: CASSLGTGLNTEAFF. DNA of the CDR3: TGTGCCAGCAGCTTGGGGACAGGCCTGAACACTGAAGCTTTCTTT.

This chain uses TRBV15 with TRBJ1-2, with 8 bases aligning to TRBD1. V lost 4 bases, J lost 7 bases, and 5 bases stayed unmatched. Germline V gene lookup returns CDR1 LNHNV and CDR2 YYDKDF (reference sequence). The CDR3 has 13 amino acids. CDR3 nucleotides: TGTGCCACCAGCACTGGACAGGGCGGTGGCTACACCTTC. Translating gives CATSTGQGGGYTF.

V gene TRBV7-6 combines with J gene TRBJ1-1; D remains ambiguous. The CDR3 has 13 amino acids. Trimming pared 0 bases from V and 10 bases from J, leaving 12 bases between. Germline-derived CDR1 and CDR2 are SGHVS and FNYEAQ. For the CDR3, the DNA is TGTGCCAGCAGCTTAGCGCCTGAACTGGGAGCTTTCTTT. It codes for CASSLAPELGAFF.

The rearrangement links TRBV9 to TRBJ2-5, with TRBD2 matching 13 bases. V lost 3 bases and J lost 1; bases outside the gene matches: 3. The CDR3 is 16 residues long. Germline V gene sequence: CDR1 SGDLS, CDR2 YYNGEE. The CDR3 DNA reads TGTGCCAGCAGCGGACTAGCGGGGGGCCCCCAAGAGACCCAGTACTTC. This sequence encodes CASSGLAGGPQETQYF.

The gene calls are TRBV30 and TRBJ2-7; 7 nucleotides line up with TRBD1. The V gene end was trimmed by 0 bases and the J gene end by 3 bases; junction bases not matched to a gene: 8. Germline assignment: CDR1 GTSNPN and CDR2 SVGIG (reference sequence). The CDR3 totals 15 residues. CDR3 coding DNA: TGTGCCTGGAGTGTAGAGCATAACAGGGGCTACGAGCAGTACTTC. Translation: CAWSVEHNRGYEQYF.

The chain uses TRBV30 and TRBJ2-3; the D is unclear. This CDR3 region has 14 residues. Trimming removed 4 bases at V and 2 bases at J, with 13 bases between. Germline V gives CDR1 GTSNPN, CDR2 SVGIG (reference sequence). The CDR3 DNA follows: TGTGCCTGGAATCTCCCCTCGGTCACAGATACGCAGTATTTT. Protein sequence: CAWNLPSVTDTQYF.

The V and J genes are TRBV2 and TRBJ2-7, with no clear D. Germline lookup yields CDR1 SNHLY and CDR2 FYNNEI. The CDR3 loop spans 15 amino acids. V was pared by 3 bases and J by 0 bases, with 12 bases between. The CDR3 DNA sequence: TGTGCCAGCAGTGATCTCACAGAGAGCTCCTACGAGCAGTACTTC. Its protein is CASSDLTESSYEQYF.

The chain employs TRBV11-2 and TRBJ1-6; TRBD1 might be the D (5 bases). The CDR3 extends over 13 amino acids. Per the germline V gene, CDR1 is SGHAT and CDR2 is FQNNGV. V was clipped by 5 bases and J by 10 bases, with 12 bases between them. Here the CDR3 reads CASSQGLGSPLHF. CDR3 in DNA: TGTGCCAGCAGCCAGGGTCTAGGATCACCCCTCCACTTT. Using reference TRBV11-2 and TRBJ1-6 for the parts outside the CDR3, the full variable domain is EAGVAQSPRYKIIEKRQSVAFWCNPISGHATLYWYQQILGQGPKLLIQFQNNGVVDDSQLPKDRFSAERLKGVDSTLKIQPAKLEDSAVYLCASSQGLGSPLHFGNGTRLTVT.

This clone was seen more than once but under ten times. The CDR3, as DNA: TGTGCCAGCAGCTCCGGGGCAAGCTCCTATAATTCACCCCTCCACTTT. Its protein is CASSSGASSYNSPLHF. The chain combines TRBV7-8 with TRBJ1-6; tentative D call: TRBD1 (5 bases). Trimming stripped 4 bases from V and 0 bases from J, with 10 bases between. The CDR3 sequence is 16 residues long. CDR1 and CDR2 (germline): SGHVS, FQNEAQ.

V usage is TRBV12-5 and J usage is TRBJ1-2; TRBD1 aligns across 7 bases. The germline V gene encodes CDR1 LGHNT and CDR2 FRNRAP. The ends lost 2 bases at V and 8 bases at J; junction bases unmatched: 14. This CDR3 has 16 residues. CDR3 sequence: CASGLLSGTEDYGYTF. Written as DNA, the CDR3 is TGTGCTAGTGGTTTGCTTTCCGGGACAGAAGATTACGGCTACACCTTC.

The chain has TRBV7-8 and TRBJ1-2, with D perhaps matching TRBD1 (6 bases). Deletions cut 4 bases from V and 8 bases from J, with 11 bases between. The CDR3 contains 12 residues. Germline V lookup: CDR1 SGHVS, CDR2 FQNEAQ. For the CDR3, the DNA is TGTGCCAGCAGCTCCGGGACATTCGGCTACACCTTC. It is translated as CASSSGTFGYTF.

V and J are TRBV25-1 and TRBJ1-1; unclear D gene. The V gene's germline CDR1 is MGHDK and CDR2 SYGVNS. The ends were cut back, 2 bases at V and 11 bases at J, with 9 bases in the middle. The length of the CDR3 is 11 residues. The CDR3 here is CASSEGFSAFF. The DNA of the CDR3 is TGTGCCAGCAGTGAAGGGTTCTCGGCTTTCTTT.

This chain uses TRBV5-6 with TRBJ2-1; 13 nucleotides agree with TRBD2. V lost 1 base to trimming and J lost 2 bases; unmatched junction nucleotides: 6. Germline values: CDR1 SGHDT, CDR2 YYEEEE. This CDR3 has 18 residues. CDR3 DNA sequence: TGTGCCAGCAGCTTGTCACTAGCGGGAGGGATCACCTACAATGAGCAGTTCTTC. Amino acid sequence: CASSLSLAGGITYNEQFF.

The chain uses TRBV4-1 and TRBJ1-1; D is unresolved. Trimming took off 3 bases at V and 11 bases at J, with 13 bases between the two ends. The germline V gene has CDR1 MGHRA and CDR2 YSYEKL. The CDR3 is 12 residues long. The CDR3 reads CASSHQEGTAFF. CDR3 in DNA: TGCGCCAGCAGCCACCAGGAGGGCACGGCTTTCTTT.

The chain links TRBV13 to TRBJ2-3; no reliable D call. Germline V lookup: CDR1 PRHDT, CDR2 FYEKMQ (reference sequence). The CDR3 has 14 amino acids. V lost 6 bases and J 4 bases, leaving 14 bases between the germline ends. The CDR3 region is CASSPLLGPDTQYF. CDR3 nucleotide sequence: TGTGCCAGCAGTCCCCTCCTGGGTCCAGATACGCAGTATTTT.

The J gene is TRBJ2-5, the V gene TRBV6-1; 12 positions agree with TRBD2. The CDR3 loop spans 16 amino acids. From germline, CDR1 is MNHNS and CDR2 SASEGT. V was clipped by 4 bases and J by 5 bases; unmatched bases: 8. The CDR3 bases are TGTGCCAGCAGTGTGACTAGCGGGGGATTGGGGGAGACCCAGTACTTC. Protein: CASSVTSGGLGETQYF.

This clone was found a few times. This rearrangement joins TRBV25-1 to TRBJ1-4; possibly TRBD1 for D (5 bases). CDR1 and CDR2 from the germline V gene are MGHDK and SYGVNS. The germline V and J ends were trimmed by 4 bases and 10 bases, with 16 bases remaining between them. The CDR3 is made up of 14 amino acids. This chain's CDR3 is CASSAAQGFGKLFF. Here the CDR3 DNA reads TGTGCCAGCAGTGCAGCTCAGGGTTTCGGAAAACTGTTTTTT.

In its sample, this clone was seen a few times. At the DNA level, this CDR3 is encoded by other sequences in the same sample as well. The chain couples TRBV11-2 to TRBJ2-7, with TRBD1 matching over 10 bases. J was trimmed by 2 bases and V by 5 bases; bases with no gene match: 6. The CDR3 has 15 amino acids. The germline gives CDR1 SGHAT, CDR2 FQNNGV. CDR3: CASSPRGQGAYEQYF. The CDR3 DNA is TGTGCCAGCAGCCCCCGCGGACAGGGGGCCTACGAGCAGTACTTC.

The gene calls are TRBV9 and TRBJ1-2; no definite D call. The CDR3 length is 13 residues. The V gene lost 3 bases and the J gene lost 4 bases, with 10 bases spanning the gap. Germline V gene sequence: CDR1 SGDLS, CDR2 YYNGEE. CDR3 coding DNA: TGTGCCAGCAGCGCGGACGGGCTCTATGGCTACACCTTC. It specifies CASSADGLYGYTF.

V usage is TRBV9 and J usage is TRBJ2-7, with TRBD2 identical over 7 bases. CDR3 length: 14 residues. CDR1 and CDR2 from the germline V gene are SGDLS and YYNGEE. The junction had 6 bases not matched to a gene; V was cut back by 4 bases and J by 2 bases. For the CDR3, the DNA is TGTGCCAGCAGCCCCGGACTAGTTGCCTACGAGCAGTACTTC. Translating gives CASSPGLVAYEQYF.